This T cell receptor beta chain stems from a study of blood T cell repertoires in COVID-19. Germline values: CDR1 MDHEN, CDR2 SYDVKM. There are 16 residues in the CDR3. V dropped 3 bases and J dropped 6; count of bases not matched to a gene: 11. Produced via immunoSEQ multiplex PCR; TCRdb's table is partial and in-frame only. The repertoire holds roughly 160,000 clones, with roughly 87% as singletons. This clone was observed a handful of times. This chain connects TRBV28 to TRBJ2-1; 7 bases line up with TRBD2. Sample: PBMCs or T cells enriched from blood (not recorded which). This clonotype was obtained from a man over 45 who had recovered from COVID-19. The CDR3 spells CASSFIAQREFNEQFF. CDR3 DNA sequence: TGTGCCAGCAGTTTCATCGCCCAGCGGGAATTCAATGAGCAGTTCTTC.